A single sample is the source of the 5 T cell receptor beta chains below, sequenced in a study of CXCR3-negative and CXCR3-positive naive CD8 T cells. The study, taken as a whole, reports: CXCR3-positive naive cells had more hydrophobic TRB CDR3s than CXCR3-negative naive cells.

These receptors' targets are unknown. The authors made the TRB cDNA libraries by 5' RACE using UMI labels. Following a re-call of the 5' RACE reads, TCRdb has one entry per CDR3 protein and lacks DNA. This table holds 50,000 to 60,000 distinct CDR3 sequences. Sequenced material: naive CXCR3+ CD8+ T cells from blood. Subset defined: CD45RO-CCR7+CD27+CD95- naive CD8+ T cells expressing CXCR3 (TNR3+). The receptors derive from a human donor in good health. Some clones in this sample may be carry-over from other donors' samples.

This chain uses TRBV9 with TRBJ1-1; with no DNA, the TCRdb D assignment of TRBD1 cannot be verified. The CDR3 length is 16 residues. The V gene's germline CDR1 is SGDLS and CDR2 YYNGEE. The CDR3 region is CASSESGGSSNTEAFF. The whole variable domain, remainder taken from reference TRBV9 and TRBJ1-1, is DSGVTQTPKHLITATGQRVTLRCSPRSGDLSVYWYQQSLDQGLQFLIQYYNGEERAKGNILERFSAQQFPDLHSELNLSSLELGDSALYFCASSESGGSSNTEAFFGQGTRLTVV.

The chain uses TRBV7-3 and TRBJ2-1; TCRdb outputs TRBD1, but without DNA this stays unchecked. Germline-derived CDR1 and CDR2 are SGHTA and FQGTGA. The CDR3 spans 14 residues. The chain's CDR3 is CASSLSPDYNEQFF.

The gene calls are TRBV6-2 or TRBV6-3 and TRBJ2-7; TCRdb designates TRBD2, a call that cannot be tested without DNA. The CDR3 spans 13 residues. CDR1 MNHEY and CDR2 SVGEGT come from the germline V gene. Here the CDR3 reads CASRTSGDYEQYF.

J is TRBJ2-1 and V is TRBV5-6; without DNA, the TCRdb call of TRBD1 cannot be checked. Germline V gene data show CDR1 as SGHDT and CDR2 as YYEEEE. The CDR3 sequence is 15 residues long. The CDR3 sequence is CASSLEGQGYNEQFF.

The chain links TRBV29-1 to TRBJ2-7. The CDR3 length is 13 residues. Germline V CDR1 and CDR2: SQVTM, ANQGSEA. The CDR3 here is CSVEIAVSYEQYF.